These T cell receptor beta chains were read from a single sample in a study of OX40 agonist ivuxolimab in advanced cancers. Data came from immunoSEQ multiplex PCR; TCRdb stores just in-frame clones and leaves some out. The data hold some 83,000 clones, with approximately 84% observed a single time. The sequencing used CD4+ or CD8+ T cells sorted from blood, collected in a trial of the OX40 agonist ivuxolimab. Receptors were obtained from an adult with an advanced solid tumor such as melanoma, head and neck, liver or kidney cancer. CDR3s include the opening cysteine and the closing phenylalanine or tryptophan. A D gene is named only where the DNA matches it firmly. Some rows have no size entry. The others give once, few or many, or a class for an expanded clone.

j_call d_call v_call clone_size cdr3_aa cdr3_nt
TRBJ2-2 NA TRBV4-3 NA CASSQEFRRVGELFF TGCGCCAGCAGCCAAGAATTTCGGAGGGTCGGGGAGCTGTTTTTT
TRBJ1-1 NA TRBV11-3 NA CASSSEGEGMNTEAFF TGTGCCAGCAGCTCAGAGGGTGAAGGAATGAACACTGAAGCTTTCTTT
TRBJ1-4 NA TRBV4-1 NA CASRDTGLANEKLFF TGCGCCAGCCGCGATACAGGGTTGGCTAATGAAAAACTGTTTTTT
TRBJ1-3 NA TRBV30 NA CAWSTGTSSGNTIYF TGTGCCTGGAGTACAGGGACCTCGTCTGGAAACACCATATATTTT
TRBJ1-3 TRBD1 TRBV7-9 NA CASSYGTGVGNTIYF TGTGCCAGCAGCTACGGGACAGGGGTTGGAAACACCATATATTTT
TRBJ2-1 NA TRBV10-3 NA CAISEPNVATYNEQFF TGTGCCATCAGTGAACCAAATGTAGCAACCTACAATGAGCAGTTCTTC
TRBJ1-2 NA TRBV7-9 few CASNGLGEINGYTF TGTGCCAGTAATGGCCTGGGTGAGATCAATGGCTACACCTTC
TRBJ1-2 TRBD1 TRBV27 NA CASSPSLGTGLVRRGYTF TGTGCCAGCAGTCCATCTTTGGGGACAGGGTTGGTCCGGCGTGGCTACACCTTC
TRBJ1-1 NA TRBV29-1 NA CSVEGEDTEAFF TGCAGCGTTGAGGGGGAAGACACTGAAGCTTTCTTT
TRBJ2-3 TRBD1 TRBV18 NA CASSPPSTGGTDTQYF TGTGCCAGCTCACCACCGTCAACAGGGGGGACAGATACGCAGTATTTT
TRBJ1-2 NA TRBV19 NA CASSFLKGGYTF TGTGCCAGTAGCTTCCTCAAAGGCGGCTACACCTTC
TRBJ2-5 TRBD1 TRBV14 NA CASSHLGQGGTEETQYF TGTGCCAGCAGCCATTTGGGACAGGGGGGGACGGAAGAGACCCAGTACTTC
TRBJ1-2 TRBD1 TRBV6-5 once CASSSPGGDHYGYTF TGTGCCAGCAGTTCCCCAGGGGGAGATCACTATGGCTACACCTTC
TRBJ1-4 NA TRBV4-2 NA CASSLEGPNEKLFF TGTGCCAGCAGCTTAGAGGGCCCTAATGAAAAACTGTTTTTT
TRBJ1-1 NA TRBV5-1 NA CASSLSVGNTEAFF TGCGCCAGCAGCTTGAGTGTTGGGAACACTGAAGCTTTCTTT
TRBJ2-3 TRBD1 TRBV28 once CASSQGGSADTQYF TGTGCCAGCAGCCAAGGGGGCAGTGCAGATACGCAGTATTTT
TRBJ1-5 NA TRBV30 NA CAWRPDSNQPQHF TGTGCCTGGAGGCCGGACAGTAATCAGCCCCAGCATTTT
TRBJ1-1 NA TRBV11-1 NA CASSPGGADTEAFF TGTGCCAGCAGCCCCGGGGGCGCGGACACTGAAGCTTTCTTT
TRBJ1-2 NA TRBV5-1 NA CASSYSGESNYGYTF TGCGCCAGCAGCTATTCGGGAGAGTCTAACTATGGCTACACCTTC
TRBJ1-1 TRBD1 TRBV19 NA CASSITGENTEAFF TGTGCCAGTAGTATTACAGGGGAAAACACTGAAGCTTTCTTT
TRBJ2-1 NA TRBV11-3 NA CASSPANEQFF TGTGCCAGTTCACCGGCGAATGAGCAGTTCTTC
TRBJ1-5 NA TRBV7-8 NA CASSQPNQPQHF TGTGCCAGCAGCCAGCCTAATCAGCCCCAGCATTTT
TRBJ1-1 NA TRBV4-2 few CASSTRANTEAFF TGTGCCAGCAGCACCCGGGCGAACACTGAAGCTTTCTTT
TRBJ2-2 NA TRBV9 NA CASSTTVSPGELFF TGTGCCAGCAGCACGACGGTTAGTCCGGGGGAGCTGTTTTTT
TRBJ2-2 NA TRBV4-1 NA CASTSPGQKNTGELFF TGCGCCAGCACCTCACCGGGACAAAAGAACACCGGGGAGCTGTTTTTT
TRBJ2-3 NA TRBV30 NA CAFTIDSGYSTDTQYF TGTGCCTTTACAATTGACAGCGGATACAGCACAGATACGCAGTATTTT
TRBJ1-1 NA TRBV6-5 few CASSYGRGSFTEAFF TGTGCCAGCAGTTACGGCAGGGGTAGTTTCACTGAAGCTTTCTTT
TRBJ1-5 NA TRBV6-5 NA CASSYRRSNQPQHF TGTGCCAGCAGTTACCGTCGATCAAATCAGCCCCAGCATTTT
TRBJ2-3 NA TRBV29-1 NA CSVEGLHVGTQYF TGCAGCGTTGAAGGCCTCCACGTCGGTACGCAGTATTTT
TRBJ1-5 TRBD1 TRBV5-8 few CASIDLGQGHQPQHF TGTGCCAGCATCGACCTCGGACAGGGGCATCAGCCCCAGCATTTT
TRBJ1-5 NA TRBV7-2 many CASSLSGQLNQPQHF TGTGCCAGCAGCTTAAGCGGACAGCTCAATCAGCCCCAGCATTTT
TRBJ2-7 TRBD1 TRBV5-4 NA CASSQAQGAERYEQYF TGTGCCAGCAGCCAAGCTCAGGGGGCCGAACGGTACGAGCAGTACTTC
TRBJ2-7 TRBD2 TRBV27 once CASSYPGGISVDEQYF TGTGCCAGCAGTTACCCCGGGGGGATATCTGTGGACGAGCAGTACTTC
TRBJ2-1 NA TRBV7-2 NA CASSLGGTSYNEQFF TGTGCCAGCAGCTTAGGAGGGACATCCTACAATGAGCAGTTCTTC
TRBJ1-1 NA TRBV27 NA CASSLNGGRNTEAFF TGTGCCAGCAGTCTAAACGGTGGAAGGAACACTGAAGCTTTCTTT
TRBJ2-7 NA TRBV29-1 NA CSAGGQGNEQYF TGCAGCGCCGGGGGCCAGGGCAACGAGCAGTACTTC
TRBJ2-3 TRBD1 TRBV19 once CASSIHRGSTDTQYF TGTGCCAGTAGTATTCACAGGGGTAGTACAGATACGCAGTATTTT
TRBJ2-2 NA TRBV6-1 NA CASSEVGFGELFF TGTGCCAGCAGTGAAGTAGGGTTCGGGGAGCTGTTTTTT
TRBJ1-2 NA TRBV20-1 few CSALPGYTF TGCAGTGCTTTGCCTGGCTACACCTTC
TRBJ2-1 NA TRBV27 NA CASRGRNEQFF TGTGCCAGCAGAGGGAGGAATGAGCAGTTCTTC
TRBJ2-6 NA TRBV5-6 NA CASSLYQGGFSGANVLTF TGTGCCAGCAGCTTGTACCAGGGGGGCTTCTCTGGGGCCAACGTCCTGACTTTC
TRBJ1-5 NA TRBV19 few CASCQGTEPQHF TGTGCCAGCTGCCAGGGAACGGAGCCCCAGCATTTT
TRBJ1-3 NA TRBV7-8 NA CASSSGQGNTIYF TGTGCCAGCAGCTCAGGACAGGGAAACACCATATATTTT
TRBJ2-1 NA TRBV5-1 NA CASSLVSGASYNEQFF TGCGCCAGCAGCTTGGTTTCAGGGGCATCCTACAATGAGCAGTTCTTC
TRBJ2-3 NA TRBV7-9 NA CASSLGGIDTQYF TGTGCCAGCAGCTTAGGGGGGATAGATACGCAGTATTTT
TRBJ2-1 TRBD2 TRBV29-1 NA CSVEDGIAGGPGEQFF TGCAGCGTTGAAGATGGTATCGCGGGAGGGCCGGGGGAGCAGTTCTTC
TRBJ2-7 NA TRBV5-4 NA CASSLGVQVYEQYF TGTGCCAGCAGCCTGGGGGTACAGGTGTACGAGCAGTACTTC
TRBJ2-1 NA TRBV18 NA CASSPQGGHNEQFF TGTGCCAGCTCACCACAGGGTGGCCACAATGAGCAGTTCTTC
TRBJ2-5 TRBD2 TRBV15 NA CATSRVAGAGETQYF TGTGCCACCAGCAGAGTAGCGGGGGCCGGGGAGACCCAGTACTTC